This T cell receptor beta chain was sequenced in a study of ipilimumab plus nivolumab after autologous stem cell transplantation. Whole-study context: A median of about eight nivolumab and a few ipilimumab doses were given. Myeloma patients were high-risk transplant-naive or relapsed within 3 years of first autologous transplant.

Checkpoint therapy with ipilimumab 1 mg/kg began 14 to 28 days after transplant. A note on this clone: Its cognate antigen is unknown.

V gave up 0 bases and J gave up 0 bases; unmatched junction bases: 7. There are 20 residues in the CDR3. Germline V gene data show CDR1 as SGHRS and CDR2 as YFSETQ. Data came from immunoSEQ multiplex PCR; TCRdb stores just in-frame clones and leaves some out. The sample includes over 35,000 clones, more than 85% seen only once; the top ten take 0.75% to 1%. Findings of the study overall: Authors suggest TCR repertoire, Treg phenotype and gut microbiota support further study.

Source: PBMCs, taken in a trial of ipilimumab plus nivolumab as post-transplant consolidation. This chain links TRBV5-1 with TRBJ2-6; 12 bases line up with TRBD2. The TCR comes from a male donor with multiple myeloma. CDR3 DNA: TGCGCCAGCAGCTTGGATGGGGGACTAGCGGGCCGCTCTGGGGCCAACGTCCTGACTTTC. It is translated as CASSLDGGLAGRSGANVLTF.